The 30 T cell receptor beta chains given below trace back to one sample, sequenced in a study of cytomegalovirus exposure and HLA in healthy donors. PCR amplification relied on 60 Vbeta primers (plus 13 Jbeta primers). Sequencing was performed with immunoSEQ multiplex PCR; in TCRdb, only in-frame clones are kept and a portion is missing. Altogether approximately 61,000 clones are present, around 78% being singletons, with the ten largest covering 7.8%. The specimen was PBMCs. Receptors originate from a man aged 18 to 30 in good health and CMV-seropositive.

This CDR3 is CASSFLQASNQPQHF. DNA for the CDR3: TGTGCCAGCAGTTTCCTGCAGGCTTCAAATCAGCCCCAGCATTTT. V is TRBV6-6 and J is TRBJ1-5; D is unresolved. V lost 4 bases and J 4 bases, leaving 14 bases between the germline ends. Germline-derived CDR1 and CDR2 are MNHNY and SVGAGI (reference sequence). The CDR3 is 15 amino acids.

Concerning this clone: The identical CDR3 is also encoded by other nucleotide sequences in the sample. The chain joins TRBV30 to TRBJ2-7; D remains unclear. Per the germline V gene, CDR1 is GTSNPN and CDR2 is SVGIG (reference sequence). The CDR3 sequence is 13 residues long. V shed 0 bases and J shed 1 base, with 7 bases lying between them. CDR3 loop: CAWSVGLSYEQYF. The CDR3 DNA is TGTGCCTGGAGTGTTGGGCTATCCTACGAGCAGTACTTC.

V is TRBV2 and J is TRBJ2-5, with no clear D. CDR3 length: 14 amino acids. V was clipped by 5 bases and J by 4 bases, with 14 bases between them. Per germline, CDR1 SNHLY and CDR2 FYNNEI. Written as DNA, the CDR3 is TGTGCCAGCAGTCCAGTTAGCACCCGAGAGACCCAGTACTTC. The encoded protein is CASSPVSTRETQYF. Full variable domain (missing parts from reference TRBV2 and TRBJ2-5): EPEVTQTPSHQVTQMGQEVILRCVPISNHLYFYWYRQILGQKVEFLVSFYNNEISEKSEIFDDQFSVERPDGSNFTLKIRSTKLEDSAMYFCASSPVSTRETQYFGPGTRLLVL.

The rearrangement links TRBV2 to TRBJ2-1; 8 nucleotides line up with TRBD2. Germline assignment: CDR1 SNHLY and CDR2 FYNNEI. The V segment lost 1 base and the J segment 9 bases; nucleotides outside the gene matches: 8. The CDR3 sequence is 15 residues long. The CDR3 DNA reads TGTGCCAGCAGTGAAGGGGGACTAGGTGGCGGTGAGCAGTTCTTC. It yields the protein CASSEGGLGGGEQFF.

This rearrangement joins TRBV30 to TRBJ1-2; a possible D gene is TRBD1 (5 bases). V gave up 5 bases and J gave up 3 bases, with 16 bases separating them. Germline V gene sequence: CDR1 GTSNPN, CDR2 SVGIG (reference sequence). There are 14 residues in the CDR3. DNA for the CDR3: TGTGCCTGGGACAGAGGTGTCGGAGACTATGGCTACACCTTC. It is translated as CAWDRGVGDYGYTF.

This clone has only a few counts. The rearrangement links TRBV4-1 to TRBJ2-1; D might be TRBD2 (5 bases). CDR3 length: 15 residues. Trimming shortened V by 1 base and J by 8 bases, and 15 bases separated the two germline ends. The germline gives CDR1 MGHRA, CDR2 YSYEKL. CDR3 in DNA: TGCGCCAGCAGCCAAGTCGGCTCAGGAGGCGATGAGCAGTTCTTC. Translation gives CASSQVGSGGDEQFF.

J is TRBJ2-1 and V is TRBV6-5; TRBD1 might be the D (6 bases). The germline V gene has CDR1 MNHEY and CDR2 SVGAGI. Trimming shortened V by 0 bases and J by 7 bases, and 16 bases separated the two germline ends. The CDR3 extends over 16 amino acids. The CDR3 sequence is CASSYSSQGLGNEQFF. DNA for the CDR3: TGTGCCAGCAGTTACTCGTCACAGGGTTTGGGGAATGAGCAGTTCTTC.

The chain joins TRBV30 to TRBJ1-1; D is unresolved. Trimming shortened V by 1 base and J by 0 bases, and 6 bases separated the two germline ends. The V gene's germline CDR1 is GTSNPN and CDR2 SVGIG (reference sequence). There are 13 residues in the CDR3. CDR3 nucleotide sequence: TGTGCCTGGAGTGCGGGTATGAACACTGAAGCTTTCTTT. It is translated as CAWSAGMNTEAFF. Supplemented by reference TRBV30 and TRBJ1-1, the full variable domain reads SQTIHQWPATLVQPVGSPLSLECTVEGTSNPNLYWYRQAAGRGLQLLFYSVGIGQISSEVPQNLSASRPQDRQFILSSKKLLLSDSGFYLCAWSAGMNTEAFFGQGTRLTVV.

The chain carries TRBV9 and TRBJ2-7; TRBD1 matches at 8 bases. V shed 0 bases, J shed 8 bases, and the junction held 7 bases outside the gene matches. Germline V gives CDR1 SGDLS, CDR2 YYNGEE. The CDR3 loop spans 14 amino acids. The CDR3 sequence: CASSVGQGAGKQYF. Here the CDR3 DNA reads TGTGCCAGCAGCGTAGGGCAGGGGGCGGGAAAGCAGTACTTC.

The chain links TRBV5-4 to TRBJ2-3; D may be TRBD2 (6 bases). CDR1 and CDR2 from the germline V gene are SGHNT and YYREEE (reference sequence). This CDR3 region has 13 residues. V lost 4 bases and J 2 bases, leaving 8 bases between the germline ends. The DNA of the CDR3 is TGTGCCAGCAGCGGAGGGGTCACAGATACGCAGTATTTT. Protein: CASSGGVTDTQYF.

The chain recombines TRBV2 with TRBJ1-2; a weak D match, TRBD1 (6 bases). CDR3 length: 12 amino acids. With 8 bases removed from V and 8 bases from J, the gap between germline ends came to 15 bases. Germline loops: CDR1 SNHLY, CDR2 FYNNEI. CDR3 sequence reads: CASPEGTRGYTF. As DNA, the CDR3 is TGTGCCAGCCCCGAAGGGACAAGGGGCTACACCTTC.

The CDR3 spells CSVEDRRQDRVKNIQYF. CDR3 in DNA: TGCAGCGTTGAAGATCGTAGACAAGATAGAGTCAAAAACATTCAGTACTTC. The V call is TRBV29-1, the J call TRBJ2-4; D is uncertain. V lost 0 bases and J lost 3, with 18 bases in between. This CDR3 is 17 amino acids long. Germline lookup yields CDR1 SQVTM and CDR2 ANQGSEA.

J is TRBJ1-2 and V is TRBV6-1; tentative D call: TRBD1 (6 bases). This CDR3 has 14 residues. Trimming removed 3 bases at V and 4 bases at J, with 12 bases between. The germline CDR1 and CDR2 sequences are MNHNS and SASEGT. The CDR3 protein is CASSERTVAYGYTF. In DNA form, the CDR3 reads TGTGCCAGCAGTGAGCGGACAGTGGCCTATGGCTACACCTTC.

This clone was detected only a few times. The chain recombines TRBV19 with TRBJ2-1; 9 positions match TRBD2. The CDR3 is 15 residues long. V lost 3 bases to trimming and J lost 6 bases; unmatched junction nucleotides: 6. Looked up from germline, CDR1 is LNHDA and CDR2 is SQIVND (reference sequence). The CDR3 sequence is CASSISSGGPNEQFF. The DNA for the CDR3 is TGTGCCAGTAGTATTAGTAGCGGGGGCCCCAATGAGCAGTTCTTC. Full variable domain (rest looked up from reference TRBV19 and TRBJ2-1): DGGITQSPKYLFRKEGQNVTLSCEQNLNHDAMYWYRQDPGQGLRLIYYSQIVNDFQKGDIAEGYSVSREKKESFPLTVTSAQKNPTAFYLCASSISSGGPNEQFFGPGTRLTVL.

V gene TRBV9 combines with J gene TRBJ1-4; no clear D. Trimming took 0 bases from V and 0 from J, leaving 6 bases between them. Germline V lookup: CDR1 SGDLS, CDR2 YYNGEE. There are 15 residues in the CDR3. The CDR3 reads CASSVEAATNEKLFF. The DNA of the CDR3 is TGTGCCAGCAGCGTAGAAGCCGCAACTAATGAAAAACTGTTTTTT.

This clone was seen a handful of times. The chain couples TRBV13 to TRBJ2-7; 8 bases are a match to TRBD2. In germline, CDR1 is PRHDT, CDR2 FYEKMQ (reference sequence). The V gene end was trimmed by 2 bases and the J gene end by 0 bases; junction bases not matched to a gene: 9. The CDR3 totals 17 residues. The CDR3 sequence is CASSLLYFGTSSYEQYF. The CDR3 coding sequence is TGTGCCAGCAGCTTACTTTACTTCGGGACTAGCTCCTACGAGCAGTACTTC. The full variable domain, completed using reference TRBV13 and TRBJ2-7, is AAGVIQSPRHLIKEKRETATLKCYPIPRHDTVYWYQQGPGQDPQFLISFYEKMQSDKGSIPDRFSAQQFSDYHSELNMSSLELGDSALYFCASSLLYFGTSSYEQYFGPGTRLTVT.

The V and J genes are TRBV6-5 and TRBJ1-2; 8 bases align to TRBD1. CDR3 length equals 14 residues. After removal of 6 bases from V and 7 bases from J, the junction contained 10 bases not matched to a gene. The germline CDR1 and CDR2 sequences are MNHEY and SVGAGI. CDR3 sequence: CASSPPQGASGYTF. The CDR3 DNA follows: TGTGCCAGCAGCCCGCCCCAGGGGGCCTCTGGCTACACCTTC.

The chain joins TRBV19 to TRBJ2-7; 12 bases fit TRBD2. This CDR3 is built from 14 residues. Germline-derived CDR1 and CDR2 are LNHDA and SQIVND (reference sequence). Trimming at V came to 6 bases and at J to 3 bases, leaving 3 bases not matched to a gene. CDR3 sequence reads: CASRQTSGSYEQYF. The DNA of the CDR3 is TGTGCCAGTAGGCAGACTAGCGGGAGCTACGAGCAGTACTTC.

The J gene is TRBJ2-3, the V gene TRBV29-1, with 11 bases that match TRBD2. The trim removed 1 base at V and 3 bases at J, leaving 3 bases unmatched. This CDR3 has 15 residues. Germline values: CDR1 SQVTM, CDR2 ANQGSEA. CDR3 in DNA: TGCAGCGTTGAAGGTAGCGGGGGGGCAACAGATACGCAGTATTTT. It is translated as CSVEGSGGATDTQYF.

This chain joins TRBV13 and TRBJ2-1, with TRBD2 matching over 7 bases. Germline V CDR1 and CDR2: PRHDT, FYEKMQ (reference sequence). The CDR3 totals 14 residues. The V gene end was trimmed by 5 bases and the J gene end by 9 bases; junction bases not matched to a gene: 10. CDR3 protein: CASSRLAEEVEQFF. Written as DNA, the CDR3 is TGTGCCAGCAGCCGACTAGCCGAAGAGGTTGAGCAGTTCTTC. Looking up the rest from reference TRBV13 and TRBJ2-1 gives the full variable domain: AAGVIQSPRHLIKEKRETATLKCYPIPRHDTVYWYQQGPGQDPQFLISFYEKMQSDKGSIPDRFSAQQFSDYHSELNMSSLELGDSALYFCASSRLAEEVEQFFGPGTRLTVL.

The chain couples TRBV7-8 to TRBJ2-6, with a weak D call TRBD1 (6 bases). In germline, CDR1 is SGHVS, CDR2 FQNEAQ. This CDR3 has 16 residues. Trimming took 1 base from V and 1 from J, leaving 8 bases between them. The CDR3 loop is CASSLDQGSGANVLTF. In DNA form, the CDR3 reads TGTGCCAGCAGCTTAGATCAGGGGTCTGGGGCCAACGTCCTGACTTTC.

J is TRBJ1-5 and V is TRBV30, with unresolved D. The germline V and J ends were trimmed by 4 bases and 7 bases, with 11 bases remaining between them. CDR1 and CDR2 (germline): GTSNPN, SVGIG (reference sequence). This CDR3 is built from 12 residues. The CDR3 bases are TGTGCCTGGAACCTCCCGGGGCAGCCCCAGCATTTT. Translating it yields CAWNLPGQPQHF.

The genes are TRBV10-3 and TRBJ2-6; D uncertain. The CDR3 runs to 16 residues. Germline lookup yields CDR1 ENHRY and CDR2 SYGVKD. Trimming removed 6 bases from V and 0 bases from J, with 12 bases in between. The CDR3 spells CAIRPIYSSGANVLTF. The CDR3 DNA sequence: TGTGCCATCAGGCCAATATATAGCTCTGGGGCCAACGTCCTGACTTTC.

The rearrangement links TRBV29-1 to TRBJ1-1, with D unresolved. Per the germline V gene, CDR1 is SQVTM and CDR2 is ANQGSEA. The CDR3 covers 13 residues. V lost 3 bases and J lost 3, with 11 bases in between. CDR3 DNA sequence: TGCAGCGTTGAGGTCTCGGAGGACACTGAAGCTTTCTTT. Amino acid sequence: CSVEVSEDTEAFF.

The chain carries TRBV15 and TRBJ1-5; possibly TRBD1 for D (5 bases). CDR3 size: 16 residues. The ends were cut back, 5 bases at V and 7 bases at J, with 21 bases in the middle. Germline values: CDR1 LNHNV, CDR2 YYDKDF (reference sequence). CDR3 DNA: TGTGCCACCAGCCCCTATTACCCACAGGTTCGCCAGCCCCAGCATTTT. This sequence encodes CATSPYYPQVRQPQHF.

The chain uses TRBV7-2 and TRBJ1-1; TRBD1 might be the D (6 bases). Trimming shortened V by 3 bases and J by 1 base, and 9 bases separated the two germline ends. Germline V gene sequence: CDR1 SGHTA, CDR2 FQGNSA. The CDR3 runs to 14 residues. CDR3 DNA sequence: TGTGCCAGCAGCTTCCAGACAGGGAACACTGAAGCTTTCTTT. It translates to CASSFQTGNTEAFF.

V gene TRBV5-1 combines with J gene TRBJ1-1; D possibly corresponds to TRBD1 (5 bases). Trimming stripped 4 bases from V and 4 bases from J, with 8 bases between. CDR1 and CDR2 (germline): SGHRS, YFSETQ. CDR3 length: 12 residues. CDR3 coding DNA: TGCGCCAGCAGCCCTAGGGGCACTGAAGCTTTCTTT. It yields the protein CASSPRGTEAFF.

This chain uses TRBV10-3 with TRBJ2-2, with 7 bases identical to TRBD1. The V gene end was trimmed by 4 bases and the J gene end by 0 bases; junction bases not matched to a gene: 2. This CDR3 is 15 amino acids long. CDR1 ENHRY and CDR2 SYGVKD come from the germline V gene. CDR3 sequence reads: CAISGTGSNTGELFF. CDR3 nucleotide sequence: TGTGCCATCAGTGGGACAGGTTCGAACACCGGGGAGCTGTTTTTT.

The table lists this clone with a few counts. The V and J genes are TRBV15 and TRBJ2-1; 8 bases are a match to TRBD2. Trimming cost V 3 bases and J 12 bases; bases outside gene matches: 1. The CDR3 is made up of 11 amino acids. Germline V CDR1 and CDR2: LNHNV, YYDKDF (reference sequence). The CDR3 region is CATSSGGGQFF. CDR3 nucleotide sequence: TGTGCCACCAGCAGCGGGGGGGGGCAGTTCTTC.

The V gene is TRBV6-5, the J gene TRBJ1-2, with 10 bases identical to TRBD1. From germline, CDR1 is MNHEY and CDR2 SVGAGI. CDR3 length: 13 amino acids. The junction had 6 bases not matched to a gene; V was cut back by 6 bases and J by 8 bases. Here the CDR3 reads CASRFRDRGGYTF. CDR3 bases: TGTGCCAGCAGGTTTAGGGACAGGGGAGGCTACACCTTC.